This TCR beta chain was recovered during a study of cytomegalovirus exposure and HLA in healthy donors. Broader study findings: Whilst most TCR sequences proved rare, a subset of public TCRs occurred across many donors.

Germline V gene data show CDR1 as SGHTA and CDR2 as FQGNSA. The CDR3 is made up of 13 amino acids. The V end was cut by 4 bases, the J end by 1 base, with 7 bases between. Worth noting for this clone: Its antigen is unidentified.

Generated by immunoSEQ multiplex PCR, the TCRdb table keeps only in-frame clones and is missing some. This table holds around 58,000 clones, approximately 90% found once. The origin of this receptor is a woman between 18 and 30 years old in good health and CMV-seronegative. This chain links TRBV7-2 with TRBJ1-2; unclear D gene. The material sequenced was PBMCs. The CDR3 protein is CASSYSVNYGYTF. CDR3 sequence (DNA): TGTGCCAGCAGCTACTCGGTTAACTATGGCTACACCTTC. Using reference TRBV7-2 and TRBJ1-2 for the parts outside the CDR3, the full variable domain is GAGVSQSPSNKVTEKGKDVELRCDPISGHTALYWYRQSLGQGLEFLIYFQGNSAPDKSGLPSDRFSAERTGGSVSTLTIQRTQQEDSAVYLCASSYSVNYGYTFGSGTRLTVV.